The T cell receptor beta chain under discussion was sequenced for a study of blood T cell repertoires in COVID-19. About the study: Material from acute and convalescent COVID-19 was sourced from the United States, Italy and Spain.

The CDR3 sequence is 14 residues long. CDR1 is LGHDT, CDR2 YNNKEL, per germline (reference sequence). V was shortened by 5 bases and J by 6 bases, with 17 bases between the two germline ends. Here immunoSEQ multiplex PCR was the method, and the copy in TCRdb shows in-frame clones only, minus some. Here the sample spans roughly 180,000 clones, about 85% being singletons. Sequencing input: peripheral blood. This receptor was identified in a woman aged 25 to 39 with active or convalescent COVID-19. This chain joins TRBV3-1 (or the pseudogene TRBV3-2) and TRBJ2-7; TRBD1 is a possible D gene (6 bases). CDR3 nucleotide sequence: TGTGCCAGCAGCAAAAGTTATGGGGGCGGCGAGCAGTACTTC. Amino acid sequence: CASSKSYGGGEQYF.